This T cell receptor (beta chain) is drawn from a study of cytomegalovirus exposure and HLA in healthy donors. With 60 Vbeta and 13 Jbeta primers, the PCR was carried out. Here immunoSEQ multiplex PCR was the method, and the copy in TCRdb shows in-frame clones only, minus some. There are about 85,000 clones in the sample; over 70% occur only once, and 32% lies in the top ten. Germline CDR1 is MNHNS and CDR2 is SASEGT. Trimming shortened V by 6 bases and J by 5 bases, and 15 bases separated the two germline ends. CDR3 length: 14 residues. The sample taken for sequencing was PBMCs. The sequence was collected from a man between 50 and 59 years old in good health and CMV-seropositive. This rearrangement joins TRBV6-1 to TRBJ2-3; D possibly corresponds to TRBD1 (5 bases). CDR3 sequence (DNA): TGTGCCAGCAGGATCCCAGGGAAAGGAGATACGCAGTATTTT. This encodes CASRIPGKGDTQYF.